This paragraph covers one TCR beta chain sequence. The antigen is unknown. CDR1 and CDR2 (germline): LGHNA, YSLEER. The CDR3 runs to 21 residues. V was clipped by 3 bases and J by 0 bases; unmatched bases: 18. The data were taken from a study of blood T cells in healthy people across ages. Whole-study results and caveats: The fall in TCR beta diversity per million T cells was roughly linear with age.

Caucasian, healthy and from Russia, the donors were aged between about 6 and 100. For the second PCR, which ran for about 6 to 11 cycles, a sample-barcoded 5' primer and a J-beta primer mix were used. The study obtained at least 3 million CDR3-containing paired-end reads from every sample. TCRdb redid the calling of the 5' RACE reads with MiXCR, one entry per CDR3 protein. Here the sample spans around 700,000 distinct CDR3 sequences, around 25% being singletons. This sample also appeared in a second study, on T cells of mothers and their children.

The V call is TRBV4-3, the J call TRBJ2-4, with 9 nucleotides matching TRBD1. Sequenced input: blood. The TCR originated in a boy aged 5-17 years in good health. The CDR3 coding sequence is TGCGCCAGCAGCCAGGATACCGGGACAGGGAATCTAAACCTAGCCAAAAACATTCAGTACTTC. Translation: CASSQDTGTGNLNLAKNIQYF.